This is a list of T cell receptor beta chains from one sample in a study of CD8 T cells in ankylosing spondylitis. TCRdb fed the 5' RACE reads into MiXCR, producing one record per CDR3 protein. The sample lists more than 650,000 distinct CDR3 sequences, 12% occurring once. Sequenced material: blood, either unsorted or a sorted T cell fraction (not recorded which). The receptor source for this set is a male donor with ankylosing spondylitis. Both conserved end residues are part of each CDR3. The D gene is left open where the match is weak. The size of a clone is reported for some rows only, either as once, few or many, or as a class for expanded clones.

j_gene: TRBJ2-3; v_gene: TRBV24-1; d_gene: -; abundance: -; CDR3aa: CATSDSGTTKFF; CDR3nt: TGTGCCACCAGTGATTCTGGGACAACTAAATTTTTT
j_gene: TRBJ2-7; v_gene: TRBV5-8; d_gene: -; abundance: -; CDR3aa: CASSFKLQGPHEQYF; CDR3nt: TGTGCCAGCAGCTTCAAGTTACAGGGCCCCCACGAGCAGTACTTC
j_gene: TRBJ2-7; v_gene: TRBV20-1; d_gene: -; abundance: few; CDR3aa: CSAPLGSKYEQYF; CDR3nt: TGCAGTGCTCCGCTAGGGTCAAAATACGAGCAGTACTTC
j_gene: TRBJ2-1; v_gene: TRBV7-3; d_gene: TRBD1; abundance: -; CDR3aa: CASSLLPGQSNEQFF; CDR3nt: TGTGCCAGCAGCTTACTACCGGGACAGAGCAATGAGCAGTTCTTC
j_gene: TRBJ2-3; v_gene: TRBV10-3; d_gene: TRBD2; abundance: -; CDR3aa: CAISPGTSGSGTDTQYF; CDR3nt: TGTGCCATCAGTCCCGGGACTAGCGGGAGCGGCACAGATACGCAGTATTTT
j_gene: TRBJ1-3; v_gene: TRBV12-3/TRBV12-4; d_gene: -; abundance: few; CDR3aa: CASRRAFSGNTIYF; CDR3nt: TGTGCCAGCAGGAGGGCCTTCTCTGGAAACACCATATATTTT
j_gene: TRBJ1-6; v_gene: TRBV20-1; d_gene: -; abundance: many; CDR3aa: CSARMDNNSPLHF; CDR3nt: TGCAGTGCTAGAATGGACAACAATTCACCCCTCCACTTT
j_gene: TRBJ2-3; v_gene: TRBV6-1; d_gene: -; abundance: few; CDR3aa: CASKVTPKDTQYF; CDR3nt: TGTGCCAGCAAGGTAACCCCAAAGGATACGCAGTATTTT
j_gene: TRBJ2-7; v_gene: TRBV24-1; d_gene: -; abundance: -; CDR3aa: CALAQTEFYEQYF; CDR3nt: TGTGCCCTCGCACAGACGGAATTCTACGAGCAGTACTTC
j_gene: TRBJ2-5; v_gene: TRBV4-2; d_gene: -; abundance: -; CDR3aa: CASSQAGAETQYF; CDR3nt: TGTGCCAGCAGCCAAGCCGGGGCGGAGACCCAGTACTTC
j_gene: TRBJ2-5; v_gene: TRBV20-1; d_gene: -; abundance: many; CDR3aa: CSVDGKETQYF; CDR3nt: TGCAGTGTCGACGGGAAAGAGACCCAGTACTTC
j_gene: TRBJ1-1; v_gene: TRBV27; d_gene: -; abundance: -; CDR3aa: CASSFHTGPAFF; CDR3nt: TGTGCCAGCAGTTTCCACACGGGGCCAGCTTTCTTT
j_gene: TRBJ1-3; v_gene: TRBV5-6; d_gene: -; abundance: few; CDR3aa: CASSLLSSALNTIYF; CDR3nt: TGTGCCAGCAGCTTGTTGTCTTCTGCATTGAACACCATATATTTT
j_gene: TRBJ2-1; v_gene: TRBV5-5; d_gene: -; abundance: few; CDR3aa: CASNLRVSSYNEQFF; CDR3nt: TGTGCCAGCAACCTCAGGGTTAGCTCCTACAATGAGCAGTTCTTC
j_gene: TRBJ1-1; v_gene: TRBV20-1; d_gene: -; abundance: few; CDR3aa: CSALVTVNTEAFF; CDR3nt: TGCAGTGCGCTTGTAACGGTGAACACTGAAGCTTTCTTT
j_gene: TRBJ2-3; v_gene: TRBV12-3/TRBV12-4; d_gene: -; abundance: -; CDR3aa: CASSLLGGQGALDTQYF; CDR3nt: TGTGCCAGCAGCCTTCTAGGGGGACAAGGGGCTTTAGATACGCAGTATTTT
j_gene: TRBJ2-5; v_gene: TRBV29-1; d_gene: -; abundance: -; CDR3aa: CSVCAGAPETQYF; CDR3nt: TGCAGCGTTTGTGCGGGGGCGCCGGAGACCCAGTACTTC
j_gene: TRBJ2-2; v_gene: TRBV7-2; d_gene: -; abundance: many; CDR3aa: CASSFRANTGELFF; CDR3nt: TGTGCCAGCAGCTTCAGGGCTAACACCGGGGAGCTGTTTTTT
j_gene: TRBJ1-5; v_gene: TRBV10-3; d_gene: -; abundance: few; CDR3aa: CATQRGDQPQHF; CDR3nt: TGTGCCACGCAACGGGGGGATCAGCCCCAGCATTTT
j_gene: TRBJ2-1; v_gene: TRBV6-1; d_gene: TRBD2; abundance: few; CDR3aa: CASALAGGVDEQFF; CDR3nt: TGTGCCAGCGCACTAGCGGGGGGGGTGGATGAGCAGTTCTTC
j_gene: TRBJ2-7; v_gene: TRBV20-1; d_gene: -; abundance: few; CDR3aa: CSARGGPYTYEQYF; CDR3nt: TGCAGTGCTAGAGGGGGCCCTTATACGTACGAGCAGTACTTC
j_gene: TRBJ1-1; v_gene: TRBV20-1; d_gene: -; abundance: few; CDR3aa: CSAKSGAGDTEAFF; CDR3nt: TGCAGTGCTAAGTCAGGTGCAGGGGACACTGAAGCTTTCTTT
j_gene: TRBJ2-1; v_gene: TRBV4-3; d_gene: -; abundance: many; CDR3aa: CATGGREEEFF; CDR3nt: TGCGCCACCGGTGGGCGGGAAGAGGAGTTCTTC
j_gene: TRBJ2-7; v_gene: TRBV12-3/TRBV12-4; d_gene: -; abundance: many; CDR3aa: CASSIQGLGQYF; CDR3nt: TGTGCCAGCAGTATACAGGGACTTGGGCAGTACTTC
j_gene: TRBJ2-3; v_gene: TRBV20-1; d_gene: -; abundance: -; CDR3aa: CSASNVRGVADTQYF; CDR3nt: TGCAGTGCTTCGAACGTTAGGGGGGTGGCAGATACGCAGTATTTT
j_gene: TRBJ2-1; v_gene: TRBV29-1; d_gene: -; abundance: -; CDR3aa: CSAENYNEQFF; CDR3nt: TGCAGCGCGGAGAACTACAATGAGCAGTTCTTC
j_gene: TRBJ2-7; v_gene: TRBV6-5; d_gene: -; abundance: many; CDR3aa: CASSYSGTGYEQYF; CDR3nt: TGTGCCAGCAGTTACTCAGGGACTGGCTACGAGCAGTACTTC
j_gene: TRBJ2-7; v_gene: TRBV20-1; d_gene: TRBD1; abundance: few; CDR3aa: CSAVGQGTFYEQYF; CDR3nt: TGCAGTGCTGTGGGACAGGGGACGTTCTACGAGCAGTACTTC
j_gene: TRBJ2-1; v_gene: TRBV20-1; d_gene: -; abundance: -; CDR3aa: CSARSGAGLRYNEQFF; CDR3nt: TGCAGTGCTAGGAGTGGGGCCGGGCTTAGGTACAATGAGCAGTTCTTC
j_gene: TRBJ1-5; v_gene: TRBV6-2/TRBV6-3; d_gene: -; abundance: few; CDR3aa: CASRSNQPQHF; CDR3nt: TGTGCCAGCAGGAGCAATCAGCCCCAGCATTTT
j_gene: TRBJ2-1; v_gene: TRBV20-1; d_gene: -; abundance: -; CDR3aa: CSARDRGHSYNEQFF; CDR3nt: TGCAGTGCTAGGGACCGGGGACACTCCTACAATGAGCAGTTCTTC
j_gene: TRBJ1-1; v_gene: TRBV5-1; d_gene: -; abundance: few; CDR3aa: CASSSGTAGNTEAFF; CDR3nt: TGCGCCAGCAGCTCCGGGACTGCCGGAAACACTGAAGCTTTCTTT
j_gene: TRBJ2-2; v_gene: TRBV5-6; d_gene: -; abundance: many; CDR3aa: CASNRVTGELFF; CDR3nt: TGTGCCAGCAACAGGGTCACCGGGGAGCTGTTTTTT
j_gene: TRBJ2-5; v_gene: TRBV20-1; d_gene: -; abundance: -; CDR3aa: CSARDRIWSGPGTQYF; CDR3nt: TGCAGTGCTAGAGATCGAATTTGGTCAGGGCCGGGGACCCAGTACTTC
j_gene: TRBJ1-6; v_gene: TRBV20-1; d_gene: -; abundance: many; CDR3aa: CSAFQGVGSPLHF; CDR3nt: TGCAGTGCTTTCCAGGGAGTAGGTTCACCCCTCCACTTT
j_gene: TRBJ1-1; v_gene: TRBV3-1; d_gene: -; abundance: many; CDR3aa: CASSLLTGEAFF; CDR3nt: TGTGCCAGCAGCCTCCTAACCGGGGAAGCTTTCTTT
j_gene: TRBJ1-1; v_gene: TRBV12-3/TRBV12-4; d_gene: -; abundance: many; CDR3aa: CASSLIPGGYTEAFF; CDR3nt: TGTGCCAGCAGTTTAATCCCCGGGGGGTACACTGAAGCTTTCTTT
j_gene: TRBJ1-4; v_gene: TRBV6-6; d_gene: -; abundance: many; CDR3aa: CASSRGANEKLFF; CDR3nt: TGTGCCTCGTCAAGGGGTGCTAATGAAAAACTGTTTTTT
j_gene: TRBJ2-3; v_gene: TRBV10-3; d_gene: TRBD2; abundance: -; CDR3aa: CAISELLAGGSDTQYF; CDR3nt: TGTGCCATCAGTGAGTTACTAGCGGGAGGGTCAGATACGCAGTATTTT
j_gene: TRBJ2-7; v_gene: TRBV12-3/TRBV12-4; d_gene: TRBD2; abundance: -; CDR3aa: CASSYGLAANEQYF; CDR3nt: TGTGCCAGCAGTTACGGACTAGCAGCCAACGAGCAGTACTTC
j_gene: TRBJ1-5; v_gene: TRBV29-1; d_gene: TRBD1; abundance: many; CDR3aa: CSVITGGLDQPQHF; CDR3nt: TGCAGCGTGATCACAGGGGGTCTGGACCAGCCCCAGCATTTT
j_gene: TRBJ1-1; v_gene: TRBV20-1; d_gene: -; abundance: -; CDR3aa: CSAQGDITEAFF; CDR3nt: TGCAGTGCTCAGGGCGATATCACTGAAGCTTTCTTT
j_gene: TRBJ2-3; v_gene: TRBV7-9; d_gene: -; abundance: few; CDR3aa: CASSIRQWGDTQYF; CDR3nt: TGTGCCAGCAGCATTCGACAATGGGGAGATACGCAGTATTTT
j_gene: TRBJ2-1; v_gene: TRBV5-1; d_gene: TRBD2; abundance: many; CDR3aa: CASSLGAGPYNEQFF; CDR3nt: TGCGCCAGCAGCTTGGGAGCGGGACCCTACAATGAGCAGTTCTTC
j_gene: TRBJ2-5; v_gene: TRBV6-5; d_gene: TRBD1; abundance: few; CDR3aa: CASSYGGDRTETQYF; CDR3nt: TGTGCCAGCAGTTACGGCGGGGACAGGACGGAGACCCAGTACTTC
j_gene: TRBJ2-7; v_gene: TRBV24-1; d_gene: TRBD1; abundance: -; CDR3aa: CATSDPGQGGYEQYF; CDR3nt: TGTGCCACCAGTGACCCGGGACAGGGGGGCTACGAGCAGTACTTC
j_gene: TRBJ2-1; v_gene: TRBV29-1; d_gene: TRBD2; abundance: -; CDR3aa: CSVSFYLTGLAGGPSYNKQFF; CDR3nt: TGCAGCGTTAGCTTCTACCTCACGGGGCTAGCGGGAGGGCCATCCTACAATAAGCAGTTCTTC
j_gene: TRBJ1-1; v_gene: TRBV20-1; d_gene: -; abundance: -; CDR3aa: CSAREDLMTEAFF; CDR3nt: TGCAGTGCTAGAGAAGACCTAATGACTGAAGCTTTCTTT
j_gene: TRBJ1-5; v_gene: TRBV27; d_gene: TRBD1; abundance: few; CDR3aa: CASSLRGQGFGNQPQHF; CDR3nt: TGTGCCAGCAGTTTAAGGGGACAGGGCTTCGGCAATCAGCCCCAGCATTTT
j_gene: TRBJ2-7; v_gene: TRBV5-1; d_gene: -; abundance: few; CDR3aa: CASSLARAGGLYEQYF; CDR3nt: TGCGCCAGCAGCTTGGCCCGGGCAGGGGGGCTCTACGAGCAGTACTTC
j_gene: TRBJ2-7; v_gene: TRBV16; d_gene: -; abundance: few; CDR3aa: CASSQSTPYEQYF; CDR3nt: TGTGCCAGCAGCCAATCAACGCCCTACGAGCAGTACTTC
j_gene: TRBJ2-2; v_gene: TRBV10-1; d_gene: -; abundance: -; CDR3aa: CASSTDRSGELFF; CDR3nt: TGCGCCAGCAGCACCGACAGAAGCGGGGAGCTGTTTTTT
j_gene: TRBJ1-2; v_gene: TRBV24-1; d_gene: -; abundance: few; CDR3aa: CATSDSHRDGYTF; CDR3nt: TGTGCCACCAGTGATTCTCACAGGGATGGCTACACCTTC
j_gene: TRBJ1-2; v_gene: TRBV24-1; d_gene: -; abundance: -; CDR3aa: CATSDPGHLDYGYTF; CDR3nt: TGTGCCACCAGTGATCCGGGACACCTAGACTATGGCTACACCTTC
j_gene: TRBJ2-5; v_gene: TRBV29-1; d_gene: TRBD1; abundance: many; CDR3aa: CSVTGQGRETQYF; CDR3nt: TGCAGCGTTACCGGACAGGGAAGGGAGACCCAGTACTTC
j_gene: TRBJ1-5; v_gene: TRBV24-1; d_gene: TRBD1; abundance: -; CDR3aa: CATRGCQGDRDQPQHF; CDR3nt: TGTGCCACCAGGGGTTGTCAGGGGGACCGAGATCAGCCCCAGCATTTT
j_gene: TRBJ1-4; v_gene: TRBV20-1; d_gene: -; abundance: many; CDR3aa: CSARGQSHEKLFF; CDR3nt: TGCAGTGCTAGGGGCCAGTCCCATGAAAAACTGTTTTTT
j_gene: TRBJ1-2; v_gene: TRBV7-2; d_gene: -; abundance: few; CDR3aa: CASSLSSGPYGYTF; CDR3nt: TGTGCCAGCAGCTTATCCTCAGGTCCTTATGGCTACACCTTC
j_gene: TRBJ2-7; v_gene: TRBV20-1; d_gene: -; abundance: -; CDR3aa: CSARIRLRSYEQYF; CDR3nt: TGCAGTGCTAGAATTCGTCTTAGGTCCTACGAGCAGTACTTC